This T cell receptor beta chain was sequenced for a study of identical twins. CDR3 length: 15 residues. Germline V gene data show CDR1 as SGHRS and CDR2 as YFSETQ. Trimming removed 1 base at V and 0 bases at J, with 11 bases between. Using its own MiXCR run on the 5' RACE reads, TCRdb lists one record per CDR3 protein. The table has approximately 700,000 distinct CDR3 sequences, roughly 18% seen once. These data were also reused for a study on T cells expressing NK-cell markers.

This clonotype was sampled from a woman aged 18 to 35 in good health. The sequenced sample consisted of PBMCs. V usage is TRBV5-1 and J usage is TRBJ2-7; tentative D call: TRBD1 (6 bases). The CDR3, as DNA: TGCGCCAGCAGCTTGTGGCAGGGGATCTCCTACGAGCAGTACTTC. Translated, it gives CASSLWQGISYEQYF.